This T cell receptor (beta chain) was observed in a study of cytomegalovirus exposure and HLA in healthy donors. Overall study findings and caveats: There were some public TCRs occurring in many donors, but most TCR sequences were rare. Researchers had no immune exposure information except CMV serostatus available. Being productive about 87% or about 30% of the time was typical of most TCR beta V segments in an earlier analysis.

The PCR employed 60 Vbeta primers together with 13 Jbeta primers. Using immunoSEQ multiplex PCR, the repertoire was profiled, and TCRdb retains in-frame clones only, with some absent. Counted here are 130,000 or so clones, about 77% occurring once; the ten biggest clones make up around 1.5%. Trimming took 0 bases from V and 5 from J, leaving 13 bases between them. This CDR3 has 15 amino acids. Germline V gene data show CDR1 as LNHNV and CDR2 as YYDKDF (reference sequence). As to this clone: Its antigen is as yet unknown.

The sequenced sample was PBMCs. The chain recombines TRBV15 with TRBJ1-2; tentative D call: TRBD1 (6 bases). The source is a female donor in good health and CMV-seronegative. The DNA for the CDR3 is TGTGCCACCAGCAGAGAGCGGACAGAGACGTATGGCTACACCTTC. Protein sequence: CATSRERTETYGYTF.